This T cell receptor (beta chain) stems from a study of cytomegalovirus exposure and HLA in healthy donors. Whole-study findings and limits: Some TCR beta chains (164 of them) were listed as cytomegalovirus-associated.

PCR used 60 Vbeta primers and 13 Jbeta primers. The assay was immunoSEQ multiplex PCR, and TCRdb's table has in-frame clones only and misses some. The table includes about 220,000 clones, 80% to 85% detected once. The germline V gene encodes CDR1 SQVTM and CDR2 ANQGSEA. The CDR3 consists of 14 residues. With respect to this clone: Its antigen is unknown.

The TCR comes from a boy younger than 10 in good health and CMV-seronegative. Sequences were obtained from PBMCs. The chain combines TRBV29-1 with TRBJ2-5; 10 positions match TRBD1. The J call may be mistaken, given a closer DNA end match to TRBJ2-7. The CDR3: CSVTPGTGDYEQYF. In nucleotides, the CDR3 is TGCAGCGTTACTCCGGGGACAGGGGACTACGAGCAGTACTTC.